This is a list of T cell receptor beta chains from one sample in a study of cytomegalovirus exposure and HLA in healthy donors. The data were produced by immunoSEQ multiplex PCR, yet TCRdb's version contains in-frame clones alone and is incomplete. The sample records hundreds of thousands of clones, just over 75% being singletons. The sample taken for sequencing was PBMCs. The receptors were gathered from a man aged 18 to 30 in good health and CMV-seronegative. CDR3s include the opening cysteine and the closing phenylalanine or tryptophan. Fields, in order: D gene, clone size, J gene, V gene, CDR3 protein, CDR3 DNA. A D gene is named only where the DNA matches it firmly. Where a row states a size, it is once, few, many or the class of an expanded clone; other rows omit it.

D gene: TRBD1; clone size: -; J gene: TRBJ2-7; V gene: TRBV4-1; CDR3 protein: CASSLRTGAFDEQYF; CDR3 DNA: TGCGCCAGCAGCCTTAGGACAGGGGCTTTCGACGAGCAGTACTTC
D gene: -; clone size: -; J gene: TRBJ2-5; V gene: TRBV29-1; CDR3 protein: CSVEDRETQYF; CDR3 DNA: TGCAGCGTTGAAGATCGGGAGACCCAGTACTTC
D gene: TRBD2; clone size: -; J gene: TRBJ2-3; V gene: TRBV5-4; CDR3 protein: CASSPGGGGLAGFIDTQYF; CDR3 DNA: TGTGCCAGCAGCCCCGGAGGGGGGGGACTAGCGGGATTCATAGATACGCAGTATTTT
D gene: -; clone size: -; J gene: TRBJ1-1; V gene: TRBV11-2; CDR3 protein: CASSLTDSMNTEAFF; CDR3 DNA: TGTGCCAGCAGCCTCACGGACAGCATGAACACTGAAGCTTTCTTT
D gene: TRBD2; clone size: -; J gene: TRBJ2-1; V gene: TRBV7-9; CDR3 protein: CSSNSFVAGGGNEQFF; CDR3 DNA: TGTTCCAGCAATTCTTTCGTAGCGGGAGGGGGGAATGAGCAGTTCTTC
D gene: TRBD2; clone size: -; J gene: TRBJ2-1; V gene: TRBV5-1; CDR3 protein: CASSGAGGYNEQFF; CDR3 DNA: TGCGCCAGCAGCGGGGCGGGGGGATACAATGAGCAGTTCTTC
D gene: TRBD2; clone size: once; J gene: TRBJ2-5; V gene: TRBV28; CDR3 protein: CASSLGTSGGQETQYF; CDR3 DNA: TGTGCCAGCAGTTTAGGGACTAGCGGGGGCCAAGAGACCCAGTACTTC
D gene: -; clone size: -; J gene: TRBJ1-1; V gene: TRBV7-8; CDR3 protein: CASSLDARGYTEAFF; CDR3 DNA: TGTGCCAGCAGCTTAGATGCTAGAGGGTATACTGAAGCTTTCTTT
D gene: TRBD1; clone size: -; J gene: TRBJ1-2; V gene: TRBV30; CDR3 protein: CAWSPGGQAFYGYTF; CDR3 DNA: TGTGCCTGGAGTCCTGGGGGACAGGCTTTCTATGGCTACACCTTC
D gene: TRBD2; clone size: -; J gene: TRBJ2-1; V gene: TRBV5-1; CDR3 protein: CASSLTSGSSYNEQFF; CDR3 DNA: TGCGCCAGCAGCTTAACTAGCGGCAGCTCCTACAATGAGCAGTTCTTC
D gene: -; clone size: -; J gene: TRBJ2-5; V gene: TRBV2; CDR3 protein: CASSERTREETQYF; CDR3 DNA: TGTGCCAGCAGTGAGAGGACCAGGGAAGAGACCCAGTACTTC
D gene: -; clone size: -; J gene: TRBJ2-1; V gene: TRBV5-1; CDR3 protein: CASSVLLTEANNEQFF; CDR3 DNA: TGCGCCAGCTCCGTTTTATTGACGGAGGCCAACAATGAGCAGTTCTTC
D gene: TRBD2; clone size: -; J gene: TRBJ2-3; V gene: TRBV5-1; CDR3 protein: CASSLPGTSSTDTQYF; CDR3 DNA: TGCGCCAGCAGCTTGCCCGGGACTAGTTCCACAGATACGCAGTATTTT
D gene: -; clone size: -; J gene: TRBJ2-3; V gene: TRBV28; CDR3 protein: CASRVPFAISGTDTQYF; CDR3 DNA: TGTGCCAGCAGGGTCCCCTTCGCGATCTCCGGGACAGATACGCAGTATTTT
D gene: TRBD1; clone size: -; J gene: TRBJ2-2; V gene: TRBV18; CDR3 protein: CASSSDRGRELFF; CDR3 DNA: TGTGCCAGCTCATCCGACAGGGGCCGGGAGCTGTTTTTT
D gene: -; clone size: -; J gene: TRBJ2-3; V gene: TRBV14; CDR3 protein: CASSQWGRGDTQYF; CDR3 DNA: TGTGCCAGCAGCCAATGGGGTCGCGGGGATACGCAGTATTTT
D gene: -; clone size: -; J gene: TRBJ2-7; V gene: TRBV30; CDR3 protein: CAWKGLDYEQYF; CDR3 DNA: TGTGCCTGGAAGGGGCTAGACTACGAGCAGTACTTC
D gene: TRBD2; clone size: -; J gene: TRBJ2-1; V gene: TRBV2; CDR3 protein: CASSLSAASGRFYNEQFF; CDR3 DNA: TGTGCCAGCAGTTTAAGCGCGGCTAGCGGGAGGTTCTACAATGAGCAGTTCTTC
D gene: -; clone size: -; J gene: TRBJ2-2; V gene: TRBV6-1; CDR3 protein: CASRSSGKGGGELFF; CDR3 DNA: TGTGCCAGCAGGTCCAGCGGCAAGGGCGGCGGGGAGCTGTTTTTT
D gene: -; clone size: -; J gene: TRBJ1-2; V gene: TRBV25-1; CDR3 protein: CASSGSDPPGGYTF; CDR3 DNA: TGTGCCAGCAGTGGCTCAGATCCCCCGGGAGGCTACACCTTC
D gene: -; clone size: -; J gene: TRBJ2-7; V gene: TRBV5-4; CDR3 protein: CASSLIETTAYEQYF; CDR3 DNA: TGTGCCAGCAGCTTAATCGAGACAACCGCCTACGAGCAGTACTTC
D gene: -; clone size: few; J gene: TRBJ2-7; V gene: TRBV6-5; CDR3 protein: CASSYSSQGGTYEQYF; CDR3 DNA: TGTGCCAGCAGTTACTCTTCACAGGGTGGTACCTACGAGCAGTACTTC
D gene: -; clone size: few; J gene: TRBJ1-1; V gene: TRBV7-8; CDR3 protein: CASSLASGLREAFF; CDR3 DNA: TGTGCCAGCAGCTTAGCGTCCGGGTTGAGGGAAGCTTTCTTT
D gene: -; clone size: -; J gene: TRBJ1-2; V gene: TRBV2; CDR3 protein: CASKKTGNYGYTF; CDR3 DNA: TGTGCCAGTAAGAAAACAGGAAACTATGGCTACACCTTC
D gene: TRBD1; clone size: -; J gene: TRBJ1-2; V gene: TRBV19; CDR3 protein: CASCPGTGGTYGCTF; CDR3 DNA: TGTGCCAGTTGCCCAGGGACAGGGGGTACCTATGGCTGCACCTTC
D gene: -; clone size: -; J gene: TRBJ2-4; V gene: TRBV5-1; CDR3 protein: CASSAASLGRNIQYF; CDR3 DNA: TGCGCCAGCAGCGCAGCGTCACTAGGGAGGAACATTCAGTACTTC
D gene: TRBD2; clone size: -; J gene: TRBJ2-5; V gene: TRBV18; CDR3 protein: CASSGGVQETQYF; CDR3 DNA: TGTGCCAGCTCCGGGGGGGTTCAAGAGACCCAGTACTTC
D gene: TRBD1; clone size: -; J gene: TRBJ2-7; V gene: TRBV5-1; CDR3 protein: CASSYGTGNEQYF; CDR3 DNA: TGCGCCAGCAGCTACGGGACAGGGAACGAGCAGTACTTC
D gene: -; clone size: -; J gene: TRBJ2-1; V gene: TRBV11-2; CDR3 protein: CASSPRGQFDSYNEQFF; CDR3 DNA: TGTGCCAGCAGCCCCCGAGGCCAATTTGACTCCTACAATGAGCAGTTCTTC
D gene: -; clone size: -; J gene: TRBJ1-1; V gene: TRBV5-6; CDR3 protein: CASSLRRGRNTEAFF; CDR3 DNA: TGTGCCAGCAGCTTGAGGAGGGGCCGGAACACTGAAGCTTTCTTT
D gene: TRBD2; clone size: -; J gene: TRBJ2-3; V gene: TRBV13; CDR3 protein: CASSSRGTSGRSTDTQYF; CDR3 DNA: TGTGCCAGCAGCTCCAGGGGGACTAGCGGGAGGAGCACAGATACGCAGTATTTT
D gene: TRBD2; clone size: -; J gene: TRBJ2-5; V gene: TRBV29-1; CDR3 protein: CSVRRTSGDQETQYF; CDR3 DNA: TGCAGCGTTCGCAGGACTAGCGGGGACCAAGAGACCCAGTACTTC
D gene: -; clone size: -; J gene: TRBJ2-1; V gene: TRBV19; CDR3 protein: CASSTGQEQFF; CDR3 DNA: TGTGCCAGTAGTACCGGACAGGAGCAGTTCTTC
D gene: -; clone size: few; J gene: TRBJ2-7; V gene: TRBV5-1; CDR3 protein: CASSNSIYEQYF; CDR3 DNA: TGCGCCAGCAGCAACTCAATATACGAGCAGTACTTC
D gene: TRBD2; clone size: -; J gene: TRBJ2-1; V gene: TRBV19; CDR3 protein: CASSIDLAVSSREQFF; CDR3 DNA: TGTGCCAGTAGTATAGATCTAGCGGTATCGAGCAGGGAGCAGTTCTTC
D gene: -; clone size: -; J gene: TRBJ1-3; V gene: TRBV7-8; CDR3 protein: CASSQSDAGIVGNTIYF; CDR3 DNA: TGTGCCAGCAGCCAAAGTGACGCAGGGATAGTAGGAAACACCATATATTTT
D gene: TRBD1; clone size: -; J gene: TRBJ1-2; V gene: TRBV11-2; CDR3 protein: CASSLDGTGWSGYTF; CDR3 DNA: TGTGCCAGCAGCTTAGATGGGACAGGGTGGAGTGGCTACACCTTC
D gene: -; clone size: few; J gene: TRBJ1-4; V gene: TRBV5-1; CDR3 protein: CASSLDGVNEKLFF; CDR3 DNA: TGCGCCAGCAGCTTGGACGGAGTAAATGAAAAACTGTTTTTT
D gene: TRBD2; clone size: -; J gene: TRBJ2-1; V gene: TRBV30; CDR3 protein: CAFRTSGYNEQFF; CDR3 DNA: TGTGCCTTTCGGACTAGCGGATACAATGAGCAGTTCTTC
D gene: -; clone size: -; J gene: TRBJ1-5; V gene: TRBV6-5; CDR3 protein: CASSYGGVNQPQHF; CDR3 DNA: TGTGCCAGCAGTTATGGGGGCGTTAATCAGCCCCAGCATTTT
D gene: -; clone size: -; J gene: TRBJ2-7; V gene: TRBV7-8; CDR3 protein: CASSWGHGAYEQYF; CDR3 DNA: TGTGCCAGCAGCTGGGGACACGGAGCTTACGAGCAGTACTTC
D gene: TRBD1; clone size: -; J gene: TRBJ2-7; V gene: TRBV9; CDR3 protein: CASSAGTGTYEQYF; CDR3 DNA: TGTGCCAGCAGCGCGGGGACAGGGACCTACGAGCAGTACTTC
D gene: -; clone size: -; J gene: TRBJ1-1; V gene: TRBV5-4; CDR3 protein: CASSQDGGNTEAFF; CDR3 DNA: TGTGCCAGCAGCCAAGACGGGGGGAACACTGAAGCTTTCTTT
D gene: -; clone size: few; J gene: TRBJ2-1; V gene: TRBV7-9; CDR3 protein: CSSSLEQQGGLDEQFF; CDR3 DNA: TGTTCCAGCAGCTTAGAGCAGCAGGGTGGTCTGGATGAGCAGTTCTTC
D gene: TRBD1; clone size: -; J gene: TRBJ2-1; V gene: TRBV5-6; CDR3 protein: CASSLAGTGAYNEQFF; CDR3 DNA: TGTGCCAGCAGCTTGGCTGGGACAGGAGCCTACAATGAGCAGTTCTTC
D gene: TRBD1; clone size: -; J gene: TRBJ1-5; V gene: TRBV30; CDR3 protein: CAWSGTGAPQHF; CDR3 DNA: TGTGCCTGGAGTGGGACAGGGGCCCCCCAGCATTTT